Presented here are 30 T cell receptor beta chains from one specimen sequenced in a study of T cell clonotyping in hematopoietic cell transplantation. This table comes from immunoSEQ multiplex PCR, and its TCRdb copy is limited to in-frame clones, with some not included. This sample has 16,000 or so clones, with less than 80% found just once. The sequenced sample was peripheral blood mononuclear cells. The receptors were gathered from a woman in her sixties or seventies in good health. Some clones in this sample may be carry-over from other donors' samples.

J is TRBJ1-1 and V is TRBV10-3, with TRBD1 matching over 10 bases. The CDR3 length is 13 residues. After removal of 6 bases from V and 3 bases from J, the junction contained 1 base not matched to a gene. Germline V gives CDR1 ENHRY, CDR2 SYGVKD. The CDR3 region is CAISGTGDTEAFF. DNA for the CDR3: TGTGCCATCAGCGGGACAGGGGACACTGAAGCTTTCTTT.

J is TRBJ1-1 and V is TRBV5-6; D not certain. CDR3 length: 12 residues. Trimming cost V 3 bases and J 5 bases, with 8 bases left between them. Germline V lookup: CDR1 SGHDT, CDR2 YYEEEE. The CDR3 bases are TGTGCCAGCAGCTGGGGTTTGACTGAAGCTTTCTTT. It codes for CASSWGLTEAFF.

The rearrangement links TRBV29-1 to TRBJ1-2, with a tentative D call TRBD1 (6 bases). The CDR3 contains 11 residues. V lost 6 bases, J lost 7 bases, and 12 bases lay in between. The germline gives CDR1 SQVTM, CDR2 ANQGSEA. CDR3 coding DNA: TGCAGCGTCCAACAGGGTCGTGGCTACACCTTC. Amino acids: CSVQQGRGYTF.

This rearrangement joins TRBV4-1 to TRBJ2-7; D not resolved. The CDR3 contains 14 residues. Trimming took off 6 bases at V and 2 bases at J, with 14 bases between the two ends. Germline V CDR1 and CDR2: MGHRA, YSYEKL. DNA of the CDR3: TGCGCCAGCAGAGACGGGTTGGGTACCTACGAGCAGTACTTC. It specifies CASRDGLGTYEQYF.

This chain joins TRBV5-4 and TRBJ2-3, with D tentatively TRBD2 (6 bases). V lost 6 bases, J lost 2 bases, and 19 bases lay in between. Germline V lookup: CDR1 SGHNT, CDR2 YYREEE (reference sequence). The CDR3 contains 16 residues. The chain's CDR3 is CASIPGGSSLTDTQYF. CDR3 coding DNA: TGTGCCAGCATCCCCGGGGGAAGCTCACTCACAGATACGCAGTATTTT.

A few counts support this clone. The CDR3 is CASRGQYYGYTF. The CDR3 coding sequence is TGTGCCAGCAGGGGACAGTACTATGGCTACACCTTC. The V gene is TRBV28, the J gene TRBJ1-2; 7 bases are a match to TRBD1. The germline V gene has CDR1 MDHEN and CDR2 SYDVKM. This CDR3 comprises 12 residues. The J segment lost 3 bases and the V segment lost 6 bases, leaving 1 base of the junction unmatched.

By its share, this clone is medium-sized. The V call is TRBV7-9, the J call TRBJ2-7; the D gene is possibly TRBD1 (6 bases). This CDR3 has 16 residues. V was clipped by 1 base and J by 2 bases, with 15 bases between them. Per germline, CDR1 SEHNR and CDR2 FQNEAQ (reference sequence). The CDR3 DNA reads as TGTGCCAGCAGCTTAGAGTTTTCCGGGACACCCTACGAGCAGTACTTC. Translated: CASSLEFSGTPYEQYF.

This chain connects TRBV6-5 to TRBJ1-2; TRBD1 is a possible D gene (6 bases). Per the germline V gene, CDR1 is MNHEY and CDR2 is SVGAGI. V was cut by 4 bases and J by 6 bases, with 15 bases left in between. This CDR3 is 14 amino acids long. CDR3: CASSLQGGSDGYTF. CDR3 nucleotide sequence: TGTGCCAGCAGTTTACAGGGAGGGAGTGATGGCTACACCTTC.

The CDR3 DNA follows: TGTGCCAGCAGTGAAATTTCTCAGAAGAATTCACCCCTCCACTTT. Its protein is CASSEISQKNSPLHF. The chain is built from TRBV2 and TRBJ1-6; D unclear. Germline values: CDR1 SNHLY, CDR2 FYNNEI. V gave up 2 bases and J gave up 7 bases, with 12 bases separating them. There are 15 residues in the CDR3. Full variable domain (rest looked up from reference TRBV2 and TRBJ1-6): EPEVTQTPSHQVTQMGQEVILRCVPISNHLYFYWYRQILGQKVEFLVSFYNNEISEKSEIFDDQFSVERPDGSNFTLKIRSTKLEDSAMYFCASSEISQKNSPLHFGNGTRLTVT.

The CDR3 DNA sequence: TGTGCCAGCAGTTATCTGGGGGTGTCTGGGGCCAACGTCCTGACTTTC. Translated, it gives CASSYLGVSGANVLTF. The V gene is TRBV14, the J gene TRBJ2-6, with D tentatively TRBD1 or TRBD2 (5 bases each). The CDR3 contains 16 residues. The germline CDR1 and CDR2 sequences are SGHDN and FVKESK. The V end lost 6 bases, the J end lost 1 base, and 13 bases lay between the germline ends. The variable domain in full, with the rest retrieved from reference TRBV14 and TRBJ2-6, is EAGVTQFPSHSVIEKGQTVTLRCDPISGHDNLYWYRRVMGKEIKFLLHFVKESKQDESGMPNNRFLAERTGGTYSTLKVQPAELEDSGVYFCASSYLGVSGANVLTFGAGSRLTVL.

The table lists this clone with a few counts. The CDR3: CASSMGSTNYGYTF. Here the CDR3 DNA reads TGTGCCAGTAGTATGGGCAGCACTAACTATGGCTACACCTTC. The chain uses TRBV19 and TRBJ1-2; D uncertain. Germline-derived CDR1 and CDR2 are LNHDA and SQIVND (reference sequence). The CDR3 is 14 residues long. With 3 bases removed from V and 0 bases from J, the gap between germline ends came to 8 bases.

The chain uses TRBV6-5 and TRBJ2-3; TRBD2 matches 10 bases. J was trimmed by 3 bases and V by 9 bases; bases with no gene match: 3. The CDR3 totals 13 residues. Germline values: CDR1 MNHEY, CDR2 SVGAGI. The CDR3 DNA follows: TGTGCCAGTAAGCGGGGGGGGACAGATACGCAGTATTTT. Translating it yields CASKRGGTDTQYF.

V and J are TRBV9 and TRBJ2-5; TRBD2 matches 14 bases. J gave up 2 bases and V 4 bases, and 7 bases lay outside the gene matches. The germline V gene encodes CDR1 SGDLS and CDR2 YYNGEE. There are 17 residues in the CDR3. Here the CDR3 DNA reads TGTGCCAGCAGCCCAGGGACTAGCGGGGGAGTACAAGAGACCCAGTACTTC. Its protein product is CASSPGTSGGVQETQYF.

The gene calls are TRBV29-1 and TRBJ2-7, with D perhaps TRBD1 or TRBD2 (5 bases each). V was cut by 5 bases and J by 2 bases, with 13 bases left in between. Germline V gives CDR1 SQVTM, CDR2 ANQGSEA. The CDR3 is 13 residues long. This chain's CDR3 is CSVLTGTTYEQYF. For the CDR3, the DNA is TGCAGCGTTCTAACCGGGACCACCTACGAGCAGTACTTC.

The chain carries TRBV19 and TRBJ1-2, with D uncertain. The CDR3 is 16 amino acids. V lost 7 bases to trimming and J lost 4 bases, with 22 bases between them. Germline lookup yields CDR1 LNHDA and CDR2 SQIVND (reference sequence). The CDR3 sequence: CASTTFGADIRYGYTF. CDR3 nucleotide sequence: TGTGCCAGTACCACTTTCGGTGCAGATATTCGCTATGGCTACACCTTC.

This clone occurred a few times. V usage is TRBV19 and J usage is TRBJ2-7; TRBD1 aligns across 7 bases. Germline assignment: CDR1 LNHDA and CDR2 SQIVND (reference sequence). The CDR3 is 14 amino acids. The ends lost 6 bases at V and 5 bases at J; junction bases unmatched: 10. The CDR3 loop is CASSLRGTLDEQYF. For the CDR3, the DNA is TGTGCCAGTAGCCTCAGGGGGACCCTAGACGAGCAGTACTTC. Looking up the rest from reference TRBV19 and TRBJ2-7 gives the full variable domain: DGGITQSPKYLFRKEGQNVTLSCEQNLNHDAMYWYRQDPGQGLRLIYYSQIVNDFQKGDIAEGYSVSREKKESFPLTVTSAQKNPTAFYLCASSLRGTLDEQYFGPGTRLTVT.

The chain combines TRBV5-6 with TRBJ2-7, with 11 bases aligning to TRBD2. V gave up 4 bases and J gave up 1 base; unmatched junction bases: 1. Germline CDR1 and CDR2: SGHDT and YYEEEE. The CDR3 runs 14 residues. DNA of the CDR3: TGTGCCAGCAGCCTAGCGGGAGGTTCCTACGAGCAGTACTTC. Translated, it gives CASSLAGGSYEQYF.

The chain uses TRBV27 and TRBJ1-5; D remains ambiguous. The CDR3 spans 14 residues. Trimming cost V 6 bases and J 4 bases, with 13 bases left between them. Germline CDR1 is MNHEY and CDR2 is SMNVEV (reference sequence). The DNA for the CDR3 is TGTGCCAGCAGGTTAGTGGAGAAGAATCAGCCCCAGCATTTT. It encodes CASRLVEKNQPQHF.

The CDR3 spells CASSRRGRRLIGCCNQPQHF. The DNA for the CDR3 is TGTGCCAGCAGCAGACGAGGACGGAGACTCATAGGCTGTTGCAATCAGCCCCAGCATTTT. This sequence joins TRBV7-6 and TRBJ1-5; D is unclear. This CDR3 is built from 20 residues. Germline V lookup: CDR1 SGHVS, CDR2 FNYEAQ. The ends were cut back, 5 bases at V and 2 bases at J, with 28 bases in the middle.

This chain connects TRBV7-6 to TRBJ2-7; 11 bases match TRBD1. The CDR3 sequence is 16 residues long. J lost 4 bases, V lost 1 base, and 6 bases had no gene match. Germline values: CDR1 SGHVS, CDR2 FNYEAQ. The CDR3 DNA is TGTGCCAGCAGCTTAGAGGACCGGGACAGGGGGTACGAGCAGTACTTC. Protein: CASSLEDRDRGYEQYF.

This chain uses TRBV5-6 with TRBJ2-5; the match to TRBD1 covers 8 bases. The DNA end lines up better with TRBJ2-7; the J call may be wrong. Germline V gene data show CDR1 as SGHDT and CDR2 as YYEEEE. The CDR3 length is 14 residues. This chain's CDR3 is CASSLQGEPYEQYF. The CDR3 DNA reads TGTGCCAGCAGCTTACAGGGGGAACCCTACGAGCAGTACTTC.

Only a few counts were recorded for this clone. The chain carries TRBV7-2 and TRBJ2-3; D is ambiguous. The CDR3 has 13 residues. The germline V gene has CDR1 SGHTA and CDR2 FQGNSA. Trimming cost V 5 bases and J 2 bases, with 8 bases left between them. CDR3 coding DNA: TGTGCCAGCAGCCCCGGAGCCACAGATACGCAGTATTTT. Amino acid sequence: CASSPGATDTQYF.

CDR3 bases: TGTGCCAGCAGCCAAGATCCATCCTCCGGAGGGGATGGCTACACCTTC. Translated: CASSQDPSSGGDGYTF. This chain links TRBV4-2 with TRBJ1-2; D perhaps matches TRBD1 (5 bases). Germline V gene data show CDR1 as LGHNA and CDR2 as YNFKEQ. The V gene lost 0 bases and the J gene lost 6 bases, with 17 bases spanning the gap. The CDR3 has 16 residues.

The chain joins TRBV28 to TRBJ2-7, with TRBD1 matching 10 bases. Germline trimming cut 5 bases from V and 6 bases from J; bases unmatched to any gene: 7. The CDR3 extends over 14 amino acids. CDR1 and CDR2 (germline): MDHEN, SYDVKM. Here the CDR3 DNA reads TGTGCCAGCAGTCATCCGGGACAGGGGCTCGAGCAGTACTTC. Protein: CASSHPGQGLEQYF. The entire variable domain, with the rest obtained from reference TRBV28 and TRBJ2-7, is as follows: DVKVTQSSRYLVKRTGEKVFLECVQDMDHENMFWYRQDPGLGLRLIYFSYDVKMKEKGDIPEGYSVSREKKERFSLILESASTNQTSMYLCASSHPGQGLEQYFGPGTRLTVT.

This clone was picked up one time. V gene TRBV30 combines with J gene TRBJ1-1; TRBD1 might be the D (6 bases). Trimming stripped 4 bases from V and 4 bases from J, with 10 bases between. Germline V gives CDR1 GTSNPN, CDR2 SVGIG (reference sequence). The CDR3 runs 12 residues. CDR3 DNA: TGTGCCTGGACAGACAGGTTCACTGAAGCTTTCTTT. Translated: CAWTDRFTEAFF.

The chain carries TRBV29-1 and TRBJ1-1; TRBD1 aligns across 9 bases. V lost 7 bases, J lost 1 base, and 4 bases stayed unmatched. This CDR3 has 13 amino acids. The V gene's germline CDR1 is SQVTM and CDR2 ANQGSEA. The CDR3 region has the DNA TGCAGCGCCGGACAGGGGAAGAACACTGAAGCTTTCTTT. It encodes CSAGQGKNTEAFF.

The chain couples TRBV25-1 to TRBJ2-7, with D tentatively TRBD1 (6 bases). Germline V CDR1 and CDR2: MGHDK, SYGVNS. The CDR3 has 13 residues. V dropped 7 bases and J dropped 5 bases, with 15 bases sitting between them. DNA of the CDR3: TGTGCCAGCAAAGAGCAGGGGATAGACGAGCAGTACTTC. As protein: CASKEQGIDEQYF.

The V and J genes are TRBV5-4 and TRBJ2-3; TRBD2 matches 9 bases. This CDR3 is built from 12 residues. Trimming cost V 10 bases and J 5 bases; bases outside gene matches: 5. CDR1 is SGHNT, CDR2 YYREEE, per germline (reference sequence). In DNA, the CDR3 is TGTGCCGGAGGAGCGGGAGGAGATACGCAGTATTTT. Its translation is CAGGAGGDTQYF.

This clone was found once. The genes are TRBV7-2 and TRBJ2-7; TRBD1 matches 8 bases. The CDR3 spans 16 residues. From germline, CDR1 is SGHTA and CDR2 FQGNSA. V lost 1 base, J lost 1 base, and 6 bases stayed unmatched. CDR3 in DNA: TGTGCCAGCAGCTTAGGGGGACAGGATCCTTCCTACGAGCAGTACTTC. Protein product: CASSLGGQDPSYEQYF.

About this clone itself: As the CDR3 is not closed by the conserved phenylalanine or tryptophan, this likely results from a read error. J is TRBJ2-7 and V is TRBV7-4; 8 bases map to TRBD2. The CDR3 runs 15 residues. In germline, CDR1 is SGHVT, CDR2 SQSDAQ. V shed 2 bases and J 8 bases; nucleotides not matched to a gene: 11. In DNA form, the CDR3 reads TGTGCCAGCAGCTTAATAGCGGGAAGGCCCAGCAAGCAGTACCTC. Its protein is CASSLIAGRPSKQYL.